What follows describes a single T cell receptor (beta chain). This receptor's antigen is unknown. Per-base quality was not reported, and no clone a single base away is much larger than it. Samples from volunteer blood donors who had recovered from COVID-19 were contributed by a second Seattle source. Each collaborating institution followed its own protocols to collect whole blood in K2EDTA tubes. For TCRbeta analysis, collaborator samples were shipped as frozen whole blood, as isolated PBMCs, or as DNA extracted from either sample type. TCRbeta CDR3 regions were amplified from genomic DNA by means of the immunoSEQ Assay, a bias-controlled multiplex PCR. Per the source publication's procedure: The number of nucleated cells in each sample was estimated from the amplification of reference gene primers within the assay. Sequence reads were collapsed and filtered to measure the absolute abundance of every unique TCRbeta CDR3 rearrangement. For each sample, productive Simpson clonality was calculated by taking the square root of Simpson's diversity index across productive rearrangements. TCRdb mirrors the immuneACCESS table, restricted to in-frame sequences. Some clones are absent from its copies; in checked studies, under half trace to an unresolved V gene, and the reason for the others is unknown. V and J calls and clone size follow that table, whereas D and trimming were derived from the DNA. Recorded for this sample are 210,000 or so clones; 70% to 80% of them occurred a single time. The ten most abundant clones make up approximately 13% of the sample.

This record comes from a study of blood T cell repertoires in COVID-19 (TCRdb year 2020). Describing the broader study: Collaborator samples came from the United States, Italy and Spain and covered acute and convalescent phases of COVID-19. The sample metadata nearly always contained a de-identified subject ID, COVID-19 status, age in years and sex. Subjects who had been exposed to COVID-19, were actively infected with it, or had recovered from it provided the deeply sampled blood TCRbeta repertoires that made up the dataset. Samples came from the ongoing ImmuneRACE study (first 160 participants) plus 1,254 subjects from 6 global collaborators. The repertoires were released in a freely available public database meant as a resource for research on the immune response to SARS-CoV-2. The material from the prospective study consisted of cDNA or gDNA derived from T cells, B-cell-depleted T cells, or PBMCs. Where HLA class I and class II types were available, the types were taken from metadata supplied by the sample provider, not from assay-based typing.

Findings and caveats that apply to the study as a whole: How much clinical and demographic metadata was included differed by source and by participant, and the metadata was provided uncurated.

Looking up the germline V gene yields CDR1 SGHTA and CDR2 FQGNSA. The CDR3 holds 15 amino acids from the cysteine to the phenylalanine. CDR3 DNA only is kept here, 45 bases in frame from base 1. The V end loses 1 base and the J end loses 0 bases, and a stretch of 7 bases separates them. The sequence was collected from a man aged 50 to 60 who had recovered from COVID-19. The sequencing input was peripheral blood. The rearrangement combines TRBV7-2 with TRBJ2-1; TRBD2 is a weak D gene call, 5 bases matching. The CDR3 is CASSLGGYSYNEQFF. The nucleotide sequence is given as TGTGCCAGCAGCTTAGGCGGGTACTCCTACAATGAGCAGTTCTTC. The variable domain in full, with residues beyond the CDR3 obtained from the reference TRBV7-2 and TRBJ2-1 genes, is GAGVSQSPSNKVTEKGKDVELRCDPISGHTALYWYRQSLGQGLEFLIYFQGNSAPDKSGLPSDRFSAERTGGSVSTLTIQRTQQEDSAVYLCASSLGGYSYNEQFFGPGTRLTVL.